Below are 29 T cell receptor beta chains sequenced from a single sample in a study of T cells in Graves' hyperthyroidism and ophthalmopathy. Researchers amplified the TCR beta CDR3 regions from RNA transcripts. HTBI primers were used for first-round RT-PCR of the TCR CDR3. Each CDR3 protein is one row after TCRdb ran MiXCR on the multiplex PCR reads. The sample has 300,000 to 500,000 distinct CDR3 sequences, 11% to 15% seen once. The sequenced sample consisted of blood. The receptors derive from a man in his fifties with Graves' ophthalmopathy.

This clonotype has ten or more counts. This rearrangement joins TRBV7-9 to TRBJ2-1; TRBD2 agrees at 15 bases. J was trimmed by 7 bases and V by 10 bases; bases with no gene match: 14. Germline V gene data show CDR1 as SEHNR and CDR2 as FQNEAQ (reference sequence). This CDR3 has 17 residues. The CDR3 DNA follows: TGTGCCATATCCGGACTAGCGGGAGGGGCCAGGGAGAATGAGCAGTTCTTC. Translating gives CAISGLAGGARENEQFF.

This clonotype came up many times. The rearrangement joins TRBV13 to TRBJ1-4; tentatively, D is TRBD1 (5 bases). The CDR3 is 16 residues long. Per germline, CDR1 PRHDT and CDR2 FYEKMQ (reference sequence). V gave up 0 bases and J gave up 2 bases, with 10 bases separating them. The CDR3 DNA reads as TGTGCCAGCAGCTTAGGCGGGGGTTCGACTAATGAAAAACTGTTTTTT. Protein sequence: CASSLGGGSTNEKLFF.

The table lists this clonotype with many counts. The rearrangement links TRBV20-1 to TRBJ2-3; the match to TRBD2 covers 12 bases. V shed 3 bases and J 10 bases; nucleotides not matched to a gene: 11. Germline loops: CDR1 DFQATT, CDR2 SNEGSKA (reference sequence). The length of the CDR3 is 15 residues. DNA for the CDR3: TGCAGTGCTAGGACTAGCGGGAGTAGTTTAGTGGCGCAGTATTTT. Its translation is CSARTSGSSLVAQYF.

This clonotype was seen at least ten times. The chain couples TRBV12-3 or TRBV12-4 to TRBJ2-1, with TRBD2 matching 14 bases. This CDR3 spans 16 amino acids. The V segment lost 4 bases and the J segment 10 bases; nucleotides outside the gene matches: 9. DNA of the CDR3: TGTGCCAGCAGTTCCGAGACTAGCGGGAGGGGTTGGGAGCAGTTCTTC. Encoded protein: CASSSETSGRGWEQFF.

There are many counts of this clonotype. The CDR3 DNA is TGTGCCAGCAGTTTACGCGGGAGAAACAATGAGCAGTTCTTC. Protein product: CASSLRGRNNEQFF. The genes are TRBV12-3 or TRBV12-4 and TRBJ2-1, with TRBD2 matching over 7 bases. This CDR3 contains 14 residues. Trimming cost V 2 bases and J 5 bases; bases outside gene matches: 3.

This clonotype showed up just a few times. This chain connects TRBV7-2 to TRBJ2-7, with a weak D call TRBD2 (6 bases). Germline V gives CDR1 SGHTA, CDR2 FQGNSA. The CDR3 runs to 14 residues. The V and J ends lost 3 bases and 3 bases respectively, with 12 bases between them. As DNA, the CDR3 is TGTGCCAGCAGCTTTACTAGCCCTCTCTACGAGCAGTACTTC. Its protein is CASSFTSPLYEQYF.

This clonotype came up many times. This chain links TRBV12-3 or TRBV12-4 with TRBJ1-1; D is unresolved. Trimming took 2 bases from V and 11 from J, leaving 15 bases between them. CDR3 length: 13 residues. The CDR3 sequence is CASSLSAVPMAFF. The CDR3 bases are TGTGCCAGCAGTTTAAGTGCGGTTCCCATGGCTTTCTTT.

The sample holds a few counts of this clonotype. The gene calls are TRBV9 and TRBJ2-1; D gene ambiguous. Germline lookup yields CDR1 SGDLS and CDR2 YYNGEE. Trimming stripped 0 bases from V and 9 bases from J, with 10 bases between. The CDR3 is made up of 13 amino acids. CDR3 in amino acids: CASSVGGGTEQFF. The CDR3 DNA reads TGTGCCAGCAGCGTAGGTGGCGGAACTGAGCAGTTCTTC.

This rearrangement joins TRBV15 to TRBJ2-1, with D perhaps assigned TRBD1 or TRBD2 (5 bases each). Germline-derived CDR1 and CDR2 are LNHNV and YYDKDF (reference sequence). Trimming cost V 4 bases and J 6 bases, with 22 bases left between them. The CDR3 runs to 17 residues. Here the CDR3 DNA reads TGTGCCACCAGCACAACTACAGGCGGGCGGGTCGGCAATGAGCAGTTCTTC. Translating it yields CATSTTTGGRVGNEQFF.

This clonotype has ten or more counts. The CDR3 DNA reads as TGCAGCGTTGAACTCGCGGGAGCAACAGATACGCAGTATTTT. It encodes CSVELAGATDTQYF. The V and J genes are TRBV29-1 and TRBJ2-3, with 7 bases aligning to TRBD2. Germline V gene data show CDR1 as SQVTM and CDR2 as ANQGSEA. V lost 2 bases, J lost 3 bases, and 5 bases stayed unmatched. The CDR3 loop spans 14 amino acids.

This clonotype was recorded many times. J is TRBJ1-1 and V is TRBV18, with no clear D. V lost 0 bases to trimming and J lost 4 bases, with 12 bases between them. Per the germline V gene, CDR1 is KGHSH and CDR2 is LQKENI. This CDR3 contains 15 residues. In DNA form, the CDR3 reads TGTGCCAGCTCACCACCGTTACGAGGCGGCACTGAAGCTTTCTTT. It is translated as CASSPPLRGGTEAFF.

This clonotype was counted a few times. V usage is TRBV7-9 and J usage is TRBJ2-5; the D gene is possibly TRBD2 (5 bases). The CDR3 is 13 amino acids. Germline CDR1 and CDR2: SEHNR and FQNEAQ (reference sequence). CDR3 loop: CVGSAQPQETQYF. The CDR3 DNA reads TGTGTTGGGAGCGCGCAACCCCAAGAGACCCAGTACTTC. Drawing the rest from reference TRBV7-9 and TRBJ2-5, the complete variable domain is DTGVSQNPRHKITKRGQNVTFRCDPISEHNRLYWYRQTLGQGPEFLTYFQNEAQLEKSRLLSDRFSAERPKGSFSTLEIQRTEQGDSAMYLCVGSAQPQETQYFGPGTRLLVL.

V and J are TRBV2 and TRBJ1-5; D not resolved. Germline CDR1 SNHLY, CDR2 FYNNEI. The CDR3 runs to 13 residues. Trimming left V 11 bases short and J 1 base short, with 12 bases between. CDR3 sequence reads: CAGRTESNQPQHF. The CDR3 coding sequence is TGTGCCGGACGGACCGAGAGCAATCAGCCCCAGCATTTT.

This clonotype was observed many times. This chain uses TRBV3-1 with TRBJ2-3; D unresolved. V was pared by 4 bases and J by 5 bases, with 10 bases between. The CDR3 runs 13 residues. Germline V gives CDR1 LGHDT, CDR2 YNNKEL (reference sequence). The CDR3 protein is CASSPATRDTQYF. CDR3 coding DNA: TGTGCCAGCAGCCCTGCAACCCGAGATACGCAGTATTTT.

This clonotype was counted many times. The chain carries TRBV20-1 and TRBJ1-5; possible D gene TRBD1, 6 bases. Germline CDR1 reads DFQATT; CDR2 reads SNEGSKA (reference sequence). Trimming left V 3 bases short and J 2 bases short, with 11 bases between. This CDR3 region has 14 residues. CDR3 in DNA: TGCAGTGCTAGTGGAGGGGGGGGCAATCAGCCCCAGCATTTT. This translates into CSASGGGGNQPQHF.

This clonotype was seen a handful of times. The chain joins TRBV5-4 to TRBJ2-3; a possible D gene is TRBD1 (5 bases). Trimming took 4 bases from V and 2 from J, leaving 8 bases between them. Germline lookup yields CDR1 SGHNT and CDR2 YYREEE (reference sequence). The CDR3 contains 13 residues. CDR3 in amino acids: CASSIGHTDTQYF. CDR3 DNA sequence: TGTGCCAGCAGCATCGGACACACAGATACGCAGTATTTT.

At least ten counts were recorded for this clonotype. CDR3: CSHTSASSYEQYF. For the CDR3, the DNA is TGCAGCCACACTAGCGCAAGCTCCTACGAGCAGTACTTC. The V call is TRBV29-1, the J call TRBJ2-7, with TRBD2 matching 7 bases. Per germline, CDR1 SQVTM and CDR2 ANQGSEA. The CDR3 runs to 13 residues. Unmatched junction bases numbered 7, after V lost 8 bases and J lost 0 bases.

This clonotype showed up just a few times. The V gene is TRBV20-1, the J gene TRBJ2-1, with a possible D match to TRBD2 (6 bases). V was clipped by 5 bases and J by 5 bases, with 13 bases between them. Per the germline V gene, CDR1 is DFQATT and CDR2 is SNEGSKA (reference sequence). This CDR3 contains 13 residues. The CDR3 region is CSAEAVADNEQFF. The CDR3, as DNA: TGCAGTGCTGAGGCCGTAGCGGACAATGAGCAGTTCTTC.

This clonotype was seen more than once but under ten times. This chain uses TRBV4-1 with TRBJ2-2, with TRBD1 matching over 8 bases. This CDR3 has 15 residues. From germline, CDR1 is MGHRA and CDR2 YSYEKL. J lost 7 bases, V lost 1 base, and 5 bases had no gene match. In DNA, the CDR3 is TGCGCCAGCAGCCAAGGAAGACAGGGGATCGGGGAGCTGTTTTTT. It codes for CASSQGRQGIGELFF.

The J gene is TRBJ2-3, the V gene TRBV24-1; 9 bases line up with TRBD1. The CDR3 totals 17 residues. Germline trimming cut 3 bases from V and 2 bases from J; bases unmatched to any gene: 8. Germline values: CDR1 KGHDR, CDR2 SFDVKD. For the CDR3, the DNA is TGTGCCACCAGTGATCCCGCGGGACAGGGAAACACAGATACGCAGTATTTT. Protein sequence: CATSDPAGQGNTDTQYF.

This clonotype has ten or more counts. The genes are TRBV27 and TRBJ1-2; D remains ambiguous. This CDR3 comprises 16 residues. Germline V gene lookup returns CDR1 MNHEY and CDR2 SMNVEV (reference sequence). Between the trimmed V and J ends, which lost 2 bases and 3 bases, there was a span of 16 bases. The CDR3 reads CASSLNRVAKDYGYTF. DNA for the CDR3: TGTGCCAGCAGTTTAAATCGTGTGGCTAAGGACTATGGCTACACCTTC.

The rearrangement joins TRBV3-1 to TRBJ2-1; 11 nucleotides agree with TRBD2. Germline V gives CDR1 LGHDT, CDR2 YNNKEL (reference sequence). The CDR3 is 14 amino acids. The V gene end was trimmed by 4 bases and the J gene end by 15 bases; junction bases not matched to a gene: 11. The CDR3 sequence: CASSPGLAGGPGFF. The CDR3 nucleotides read TGTGCCAGCAGCCCAGGTTTAGCGGGAGGGCCGGGGTTCTTC.

Concerning this clonotype itself: A single base separates this from a much larger clone, so it may be a read error. The rearrangement joins TRBV5-1 to TRBJ2-5, with D possibly matching TRBD1 (5 bases). Looked up from germline, CDR1 is SGHRS and CDR2 is YFSETQ. The CDR3 length is 15 residues. V shed 3 bases and J shed 1 base, with 13 bases lying between them. The CDR3, as DNA: TGCGCCAGCAGCTGGAGTGACAGAATCCAAGAGACCCAGTACTTC. Translating it yields CASSWSDRIQETQYF.

This clonotype was seen at least ten times. This chain joins TRBV7-3 and TRBJ2-7, with D perhaps matching TRBD2 (6 bases). V gave up 1 base and J gave up 6 bases, with 16 bases separating them. Germline V CDR1 and CDR2: SGHTA, FQGTGA. The CDR3 has 15 amino acids. The CDR3 DNA reads TGTGCCAGCAGCTTAAGGGGGGACGGATTGAGCGAGCAGTACTTC. Amino acids: CASSLRGDGLSEQYF.

This rearrangement joins TRBV19 to TRBJ2-5; no firm D call. Germline assignment: CDR1 LNHDA and CDR2 SQIVND (reference sequence). The CDR3 covers 12 residues. The V gene lost 3 bases and the J gene lost 5 bases, with 7 bases spanning the gap. CDR3 region: CASSIDMETQYF. Written as DNA, the CDR3 is TGTGCCAGTAGTATCGATATGGAGACCCAGTACTTC.

The chain has TRBV11-2 and TRBJ2-3, with 9 bases fitting TRBD1. Germline V lookup: CDR1 SGHAT, CDR2 FQNNGV. The CDR3 totals 14 residues. The V and J ends lost 5 bases and 5 bases, in that order; junction bases with no gene match: 5. The DNA for the CDR3 is TGTGCCAGCAGCCCCGGACAGGGGCAAGATACGCAGTATTTT. Translating gives CASSPGQGQDTQYF.

This rearrangement joins TRBV27 to TRBJ2-1; 7 bases align to TRBD2. J lost 12 bases, V lost 0 bases, and 2 bases had no gene match. Looked up from germline, CDR1 is MNHEY and CDR2 is SMNVEV (reference sequence). The CDR3 contains 12 residues. The CDR3 region is CASSLSSGSQFF. The DNA for the CDR3 is TGTGCCAGCAGTTTATCTAGCGGGTCGCAGTTCTTC.

This clonotype was detected a few times. The V and J genes are TRBV3-1 and TRBJ2-7; D unresolved. This CDR3 has 15 amino acids. V lost 3 bases and J lost 0, with 12 bases in between. Germline CDR1 reads LGHDT; CDR2 reads YNNKEL (reference sequence). Here the CDR3 reads CASSQRAKSSYEQYF. As DNA, the CDR3 is TGTGCCAGCAGCCAGCGAGCCAAAAGCTCCTACGAGCAGTACTTC.

This clonotype came up many times. This rearrangement joins TRBV30 to TRBJ1-5, with 7 bases lining up with TRBD1. Per germline, CDR1 GTSNPN and CDR2 SVGIG (reference sequence). V lost 2 bases, J lost 2 bases, and 3 bases stayed unmatched. The CDR3 length is 14 residues. In DNA form, the CDR3 reads TGTGCCTGGAGTTCCGGACAGGGCAATCAGCCCCAGCATTTT. Its protein is CAWSSGQGNQPQHF.